The T cell receptor (beta chain) under discussion was sequenced for a study of blood T cell repertoires in COVID-19. There are 16 residues in the CDR3. Trimming removed 4 bases at V and 2 bases at J, with 12 bases between. Germline V lookup: CDR1 SEHNR, CDR2 FQNEAQ (reference sequence). Measured with immunoSEQ multiplex PCR; TCRdb has only the in-frame clones, and not every one. The data contain 100,000 to 150,000 clones, more than 70% of them singletons. The sequence was collected from a man aged 45-65 years with acute or convalescent COVID-19. The sample consisted of peripheral blood. The rearrangement joins TRBV7-9 to TRBJ1-6, with no clear D. The CDR3 loop reads CASSSSRMAYNSPLHF. The CDR3 nucleotides read TGTGCCAGCAGCTCATCTAGGATGGCCTATAATTCACCCCTCCACTTT. The full variable domain, rest sourced from reference TRBV7-9 and TRBJ1-6, is DTGVSQNPRHKITKRGQNVTFRCDPISEHNRLYWYRQTLGQGPEFLTYFQNEAQLEKSRLLSDRFSAERPKGSFSTLEIQRTEQGDSAMYLCASSSSRMAYNSPLHFGNGTRLTVT.